This TCR beta chain was retrieved from a study of blood T cell repertoires in COVID-19. Study in general: T cells, B-cell-depleted T cells, or PBMCs supplied cDNA or gDNA.

Seattle patients were enrolled during active infection and followed longitudinally. As handled by the study authors: Amplification with reference gene primers provided the estimates of nucleated cell counts. Only in-frame clones appear in the TCRdb table, and some are missing; sequencing was by immunoSEQ multiplex PCR. Clone size and the V and J calls come from that table; the DNA yielded D and trimming. Of 250,000 to 350,000 clones in the sample, around 90% were seen once. Germline loops: CDR1 PRHDT, CDR2 FYEKMQ (reference sequence). The V and J ends lost 5 bases and 5 bases respectively, with 13 bases between them. The CDR3 extends over 13 amino acids.

The sequenced sample was peripheral blood. The origin of this receptor is a woman younger than 45 with COVID-19, enrolled during active disease. This rearrangement joins TRBV13 to TRBJ2-7; tentatively, D is TRBD1 (6 bases). The CDR3 DNA reads as TGTGCCAGCAGCCCTCCACAGGGCCACGAGCAGTACTTC. Protein product: CASSPPQGHEQYF.